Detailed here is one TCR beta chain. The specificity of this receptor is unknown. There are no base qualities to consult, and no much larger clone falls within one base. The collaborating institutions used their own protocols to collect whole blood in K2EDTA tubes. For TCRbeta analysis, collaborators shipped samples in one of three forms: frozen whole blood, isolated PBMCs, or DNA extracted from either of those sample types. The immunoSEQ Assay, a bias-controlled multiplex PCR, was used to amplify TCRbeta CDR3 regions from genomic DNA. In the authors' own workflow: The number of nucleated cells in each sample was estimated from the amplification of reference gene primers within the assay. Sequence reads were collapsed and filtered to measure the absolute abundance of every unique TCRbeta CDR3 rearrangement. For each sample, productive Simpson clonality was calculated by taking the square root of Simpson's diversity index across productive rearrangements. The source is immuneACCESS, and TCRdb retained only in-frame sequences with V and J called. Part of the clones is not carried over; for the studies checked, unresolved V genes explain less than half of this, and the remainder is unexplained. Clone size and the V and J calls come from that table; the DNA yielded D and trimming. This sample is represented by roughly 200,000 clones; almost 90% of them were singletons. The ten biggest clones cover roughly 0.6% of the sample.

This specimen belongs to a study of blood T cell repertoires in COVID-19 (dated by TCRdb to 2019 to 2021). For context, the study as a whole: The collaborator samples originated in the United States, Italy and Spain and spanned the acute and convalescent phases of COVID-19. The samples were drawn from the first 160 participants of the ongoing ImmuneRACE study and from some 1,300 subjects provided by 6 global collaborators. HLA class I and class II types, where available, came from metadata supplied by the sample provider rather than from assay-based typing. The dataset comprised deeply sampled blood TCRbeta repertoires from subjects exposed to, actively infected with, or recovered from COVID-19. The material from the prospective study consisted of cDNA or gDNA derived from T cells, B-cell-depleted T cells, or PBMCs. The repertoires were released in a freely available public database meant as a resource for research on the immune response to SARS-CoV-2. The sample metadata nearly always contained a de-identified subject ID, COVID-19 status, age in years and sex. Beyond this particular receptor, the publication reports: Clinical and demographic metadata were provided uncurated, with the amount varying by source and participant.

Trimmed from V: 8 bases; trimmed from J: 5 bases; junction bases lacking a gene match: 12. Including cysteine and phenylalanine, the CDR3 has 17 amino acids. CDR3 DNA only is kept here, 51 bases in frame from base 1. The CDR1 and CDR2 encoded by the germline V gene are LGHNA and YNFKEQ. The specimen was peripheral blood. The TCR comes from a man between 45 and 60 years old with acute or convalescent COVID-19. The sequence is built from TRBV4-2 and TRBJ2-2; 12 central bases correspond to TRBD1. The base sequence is TGTGCCAGCGCCAAGGGACAGGGGGCGTCGCGGACCGGGGAGCTGTTTTTT. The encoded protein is CASAKGQGASRTGELFF.